This T cell receptor (beta chain) comes out of a study of STAT5B mutations in CD4+ large granular lymphocyte leukemia. Trimming pared 2 bases from V and 6 bases from J, leaving 9 bases between. Germline CDR1 reads MNHNY; CDR2 reads SVGAGI (reference sequence). The CDR3 sequence is 13 residues long. The repertoire was sequenced with immunoSEQ multiplex PCR; TCRdb's copy has only in-frame clones and lacks some. This table has some 30,000 clones, around 80% appearing once. The chain is built from TRBV6-6 and TRBJ2-3; no clear D. The clonotype comes from a human donor in good health. The sequencing input was CD4+ T cells from blood buffy coats. Here the CDR3 reads CASSYREWDTQYF. Written as DNA, the CDR3 is TGTGCCAGCAGTTACAGGGAATGGGATACGCAGTATTTT.